A single sample is the source of the 4 T cell receptor beta chains below, sequenced in a study of CD8+ T cells in alopecia areata. It was cDNA, reverse transcribed from extracted RNA, that served as the sequencing template. The repertoire was sequenced with immunoSEQ multiplex PCR; TCRdb's copy has only in-frame clones and lacks some. Here the sample spans 150,000 or so clones, 58% being singletons. Treatment indicated: oral pan-JAK inhibitor, 5-10 mg twice daily. Sequencing was performed on CD4+ T cells sorted from blood, taken between weeks 55 and 65, from a patient treated with tofacitinib. These receptors were collected from a human donor with alopecia areata.

This clone has more than one count but fewer than ten. This sample includes further DNA sequences coding for the same CDR3. The chain uses TRBV30 and TRBJ2-5; tentative D call: TRBD1 (6 bases). The germline gives CDR1 GTSNPN, CDR2 SVGIG (reference sequence). V dropped 3 bases and J dropped 5 bases, with 7 bases sitting between them. The CDR3 has 11 residues. CDR3 DNA sequence: TGTGCCTGGAGGGGGGCTGAGACCCAGTACTTC. This sequence encodes CAWRGAETQYF.

This clone was observed a few times. The chain has TRBV2 and TRBJ1-2; D not certain. Germline CDR1 and CDR2: SNHLY and FYNNEI. The CDR3 extends over 13 amino acids. Trimming shortened V by 3 bases and J by 8 bases, and 13 bases separated the two germline ends. The CDR3 DNA is TGTGCCAGCAGTGAGAAGGGAAATAGCGGCTACACCTTC. It translates to CASSEKGNSGYTF.

The rearrangement links TRBV6-1 to TRBJ2-3, with D possibly being TRBD1 (6 bases). CDR3 length: 14 residues. V was shortened by 7 bases and J by 3 bases, with 14 bases between the two germline ends. Germline V gene sequence: CDR1 MNHNS, CDR2 SASEGT. The CDR3 loop reads CASNQGMRTDTQYF. The CDR3 DNA sequence: TGTGCCAGCAACCAGGGGATGCGGACAGATACGCAGTATTTT.

The gene calls are TRBV2 and TRBJ2-1, with 7 bases identical to TRBD1. Germline CDR1 SNHLY, CDR2 FYNNEI. This CDR3 has 15 residues. With V trimmed by 6 bases and J by 6 bases, 11 bases remained unmatched. The CDR3 region is CASRVDRVDSNEQFF. CDR3 bases: TGTGCCAGCAGAGTTGACAGGGTGGACTCCAATGAGCAGTTCTTC.